This T cell receptor beta chain derives from a study of blood T cells in healthy people across ages (dated by TCRdb to 2015 to 2017). For the study in its entirety: In model experiments, roughly one uniquely barcoded TCR beta cDNA molecule per two T cells was captured by template switching. Two additional independent replicas of 1 million unique cDNA reads from the same blood draw were analyzed for two donors (one aged 18 to 30 and one aged 80 or older). The donors were split into four age groups: young (average 16 years), middle-aged (39), aged (about 62) and long-lived (roughly 77). To avoid experimental bias, donors of different ages were spread randomly across the sequencing lanes. The study measured age-related changes in TCR beta repertoire diversity using deep sequencing normalized with unique cDNA molecular identifiers.

The library was produced with 5' RACE. Reads for this sample came from an Illumina HiSeq 2500. A second PCR of about 7 to 12 cycles was run with a J-beta primer mix and a sample-barcoded 5' primer. A template-switch 5' adaptor carrying 12 random nucleotides introduced a unique molecular identifier onto each TCR beta cDNA molecule. Each sample yielded at least 3 million CDR3-containing paired-end reads. First-strand cDNA was synthesized from all RNA with the Mint cDNA synthesis kit, primed by a TRBC-specific oligonucleotide. After uracil-DNA glycosylase treatment, a first 18-cycle PCR used universal primers M1SS and BC2_uni_R on all cDNA. The authors processed their data as follows. Each sample was normalized by randomly selecting 1 million high-quality reads, each carrying a distinct molecular identifier. Instead of being binned into consensus sequences, reads that shared molecular identifiers were thrown out. MiTCR, with a Q25 quality threshold and the strictest error-elimination algorithm, was used for CDR3 identification, clonotype clustering and error correction. A nonparametric unseen species model using Euler transformation provided a lower-bound estimate of total TCR beta diversity. TCRdb redid the processing of the public reads, applying fastp at Q25 and MiXCR, and retained in-frame beta chains. Identical CDR3 protein sequences are pooled into one entry, listed with their most common genes and DNA. These V and J calls originate from TCRdb's pipeline instead of the authors' own analysis. The sample table lists roughly 680,000 distinct CDR3 sequences, 52% of them with a count of one. The top ten constitute less than 15% of the sample.

For this clonotype: Its antigen is still unknown. No qualities accompany the bases; no much larger clone lies one base away.

Sequences SGDLS (CDR1) and YYNGEE (CDR2) are obtained from the germline V gene. The CDR3 has 16 amino acids, counting the end cysteine and phenylalanine. Here the CDR3 DNA is all that survives: 48 bases in frame from base 1. The research as a whole found: Estimates of total diversity from one million sequenced T cells were regarded as lower bounds and underestimates. Donor CMV infection status was unknown, potentially confounding age-related changes in expanded clonotypes. Since profiling was done on bulk unsorted PBMCs, naive and antigen-experienced compartments could not be conclusively compared. Compared with the aged group, the long-lived group had more naive CD4+ T cells, fewer expanded clones and increased TCR diversity, suggesting age selection. A strong correlation was found between observed TCR beta diversity and the percentage of naive T cells measured by flow cytometry. Observed TCR beta diversity per million T cells fell roughly linearly with age, and a significant reduction was already apparent by age around 36.

Donors were a few dozen systemically healthy Caucasian individuals from Russia aged 6 to 90 years. Roughly 9 milliliters of peripheral blood were drawn from each donor into EDTA-treated Vacutainer tubes. Ficoll-Paque density-gradient centrifugation was used to isolate PBMCs, with at least 7 million per sample. Total RNA, at least 6 micrograms per sample, was extracted from PBMCs with Trizol reagent. For every donor, an aliquot of PBMCs went through flow cytometry to measure the percentages of naive CD45RAhigh/CD27high T cells. Sequenced material: blood. This TCR was recovered from a woman over 75 in good health. The chain couples TRBV9 to TRBJ2-1; TRBD1 could be the D gene, as 7 bases match. The J call could be wrong; TRBJ2-7 is a better fit for the DNA end. CDR3 protein: CASSGGGGTSYDEQYF. At the DNA level, the sequence is TGTGCCAGCAGCGGAGGGGGCGGGACCTCCTACGATGAGCAGTACTTC.